A single sample gave rise to the 27 T cell receptor beta chains below, sequenced in a study of neurological immune-mediated disorders. TCRdb re-analysed the 5' RACE reads in MiXCR, keeping a single row per CDR3 protein. This sample has 55,000 to 65,000 distinct CDR3 sequences, with roughly 3.3% found just once. The sequenced sample consisted of PBMCs. These receptor sequences come from a woman younger than 45 with multiple sclerosis.

Remarks on this clonotype: This may be a read error, as it is one base from a much larger clone. This sequence joins TRBV7-8 and TRBJ1-5, with D maybe TRBD1 (5 bases). The CDR3 loop spans 16 amino acids. CDR1 is SGHVS and CDR2 is FQNEAQ in the germline V gene. The CDR3 sequence is CASSSGSSWGNHPQHF. CDR3 sequence (DNA): TGTGCCAGCAGCTCGGGGTCCTCCTGGGGCAATCATCCCCAGCATTTT. Combining the CDR3 with reference TRBV7-8 and TRBJ1-5 gives the whole variable domain GAGVSQSPRYKVAKRGQDVALRCDPISGHVSLFWYQQALGQGPEFLTYFQNEAQLDKSGLPSDRFFAERPEGSVSTLKIQRTQQEDSAVYLCASSSGSSWGNHPQHFGDGTRLSIL.

The sample holds a few counts of this clonotype. The rearrangement uses TRBV5-1 and TRBJ2-7; tentatively, D is TRBD2 (5 bases). The germline gives CDR1 SGHRS, CDR2 YFSETQ. Trimming stripped 4 bases from V and 6 bases from J, with 17 bases between. There are 14 residues in the CDR3. The CDR3 sequence is CASSLGIPNGEQYF. CDR3 sequence (DNA): TGCGCCAGCAGCCTCGGGATCCCGAATGGCGAGCAGTACTTC.

This clonotype was found many times. DNA of the CDR3: TGTGCCAGCAGCGTACAGGGAAACTCCTACAATGAGCAGTTCTTC. The encoded protein is CASSVQGNSYNEQFF. V is TRBV9 and J is TRBJ2-1, with D perhaps matching TRBD1 (5 bases). V was clipped by 1 base and J by 0 bases, with 8 bases between them. The CDR3 is 15 amino acids. Per the germline V gene, CDR1 is SGDLS and CDR2 is YYNGEE.

V gene TRBV20-1 combines with J gene TRBJ1-5; D is unresolved. This CDR3 is 14 amino acids long. CDR1 and CDR2 (germline): DFQATT, SNEGSKA (reference sequence). V lost 6 bases to trimming and J lost 7 bases, with 19 bases between them. CDR3 region: CSAIQLGTGQPQHF. In DNA, the CDR3 is TGCAGTGCCATCCAATTGGGTACGGGCCAGCCCCAGCATTTT.

The sample holds many counts of this clonotype. The J gene is TRBJ1-5, the V gene TRBV5-6, with 11 bases that match TRBD1. Unmatched junction bases numbered 3, after V lost 3 bases and J lost 7 bases. This CDR3 comprises 14 residues. Looked up from germline, CDR1 is SGHDT and CDR2 is YYEEEE. Here the CDR3 DNA reads TGTGCCAGCAGCTCGGGACAGGGGGGACAGCCCCAGCATTTT. Translating gives CASSSGQGGQPQHF.

This clonotype was counted ten times or more. J is TRBJ1-2 and V is TRBV20-1, with D possibly TRBD1 on 5 matching bases. The germline V gene has CDR1 DFQATT and CDR2 SNEGSKA (reference sequence). The V end lost 5 bases, the J end lost 4 bases, and 14 bases lay between the germline ends. This CDR3 has 13 amino acids. This chain's CDR3 is CSAPLVGTYGYTF. CDR3 DNA: TGCAGTGCTCCCTTGGTGGGGACCTATGGCTACACCTTC.

Many counts were recorded for this clonotype. V gene TRBV12-3 or TRBV12-4 combines with J gene TRBJ2-5; no reliable D call. The CDR3 extends over 12 amino acids. V lost 5 bases and J lost 5, with 9 bases in between. CDR3 in amino acids: CASSLKGETQYF. The CDR3 nucleotides are TGTGCCAGCAGTCTCAAAGGGGAGACCCAGTACTTC.

This clonotype was recorded only once. V gene TRBV7-2 combines with J gene TRBJ1-3; no clear D gene. The CDR3 spans 15 residues. The V gene lost 3 bases and the J gene lost 1 base, with 10 bases spanning the gap. The germline gives CDR1 SGHTA, CDR2 FQGNSA. CDR3 residues: CASSLRGQSGNTIYF. Written as DNA, the CDR3 is TGTGCCAGCAGCTTGAGAGGGCAATCTGGAAACACCATATATTTT. The complete variable domain, with remaining parts taken from reference TRBV7-2 and TRBJ1-3, reads GAGVSQSPSNKVTEKGKDVELRCDPISGHTALYWYRQSLGQGLEFLIYFQGNSAPDKSGLPSDRFSAERTGGSVSTLTIQRTQQEDSAVYLCASSLRGQSGNTIYFGEGSWLTVV.

This clonotype came up a few times. The chain recombines TRBV5-6 with TRBJ1-1; maybe TRBD1 (5 bases). The CDR3 is 14 amino acids. Trimming left V 3 bases short and J 4 bases short, with 13 bases between. The germline CDR1 and CDR2 sequences are SGHDT and YYEEEE. The DNA of the CDR3 is TGTGCCAGCAGCTACGGCCTCGGGGGCACTGAAGCTTTCTTT. Translation gives CASSYGLGGTEAFF. The whole variable domain, remainder taken from reference TRBV5-6 and TRBJ1-1, is DAGVTQSPTHLIKTRGQQVTLRCSPKSGHDTVSWYQQALGQGPQFIFQYYEEEERQRGNFPDRFSGHQFPNYSSELNVNALLLGDSALYLCASSYGLGGTEAFFGQGTRLTVV.

In its sample, this clonotype was seen many times. The genes are TRBV5-1 and TRBJ2-7; TRBD1 aligns across 7 bases. With V trimmed by 5 bases and J by 1 base, 6 bases remained unmatched. The CDR3 has 14 residues. Per germline, CDR1 SGHRS and CDR2 YFSETQ. The CDR3 spells CASRRDSNSYEQYF. The DNA for the CDR3 is TGCGCCAGCAGACGGGACAGCAATTCCTACGAGCAGTACTTC.

This clonotype has at least ten counts. The chain carries TRBV5-1 and TRBJ2-5; TRBD1 is a possible D gene (6 bases). The CDR3 is 13 amino acids. Deletions cut 2 bases from V and 4 bases from J, with 9 bases between. Germline V gene sequence: CDR1 SGHRS, CDR2 YFSETQ. CDR3: CASSLQGRETQYF. CDR3 DNA: TGCGCCAGCAGCTTACAGGGACGAGAGACCCAGTACTTC.

This clonotype appeared many times. V is TRBV5-1 and J is TRBJ2-1; 8 bases agree with TRBD1. V lost 5 bases, J lost 1 base, and 8 bases stayed unmatched. This CDR3 region has 16 residues. Per germline, CDR1 SGHRS and CDR2 YFSETQ. This CDR3 reads CASRALTGGSYNEQFF. The CDR3, as DNA: TGCGCCAGCAGGGCCCTAACAGGGGGGTCCTACAATGAGCAGTTCTTC.

This clonotype was observed at least ten times. The CDR3 loop reads CSANPPRTAAYEQYF. As DNA, the CDR3 is TGCAGTGCTAACCCCCCCCGGACAGCCGCCTACGAGCAGTACTTC. The chain couples TRBV20-1 to TRBJ2-7, with D perhaps TRBD1 (6 bases). V lost 4 bases and J lost 2, with 18 bases in between. Per germline, CDR1 DFQATT and CDR2 SNEGSKA (reference sequence). The CDR3 has 15 amino acids.

This clonotype occurred many times. The rearrangement joins TRBV10-3 to TRBJ2-3; 8 bases align to TRBD2. The CDR3 spans 15 residues. Germline V gene data show CDR1 as ENHRY and CDR2 as SYGVKD. After removal of 6 bases from V and 1 base from J, the junction contained 6 bases not matched to a gene. In DNA form, the CDR3 reads TGTGCCATCAGCGAAAGCGGGGGTGGCACAGATACGCAGTATTTT. This sequence encodes CAISESGGGTDTQYF.

This clonotype was counted ten times or more. The rearrangement uses TRBV7-7 and TRBJ2-6; 9 nucleotides line up with TRBD1. The CDR3 is made up of 18 amino acids. Unmatched junction bases numbered 12, after V lost 5 bases and J lost 4 bases. Germline V gene lookup returns CDR1 SSHAT and CDR2 FNYEAQ (reference sequence). The CDR3 spells CASSPRSTGGIGANVLTF. The CDR3 nucleotides are TGTGCCAGCAGCCCTCGCTCGACAGGGGGTATCGGGGCCAACGTCCTGACTTTC.

This clonotype was counted at least ten times. The chain employs TRBV7-9 and TRBJ2-7, with D possibly being TRBD2 (6 bases). This CDR3 region has 16 residues. Germline-derived CDR1 and CDR2 are SEHNR and FQNEAQ (reference sequence). V was pared by 5 bases and J by 2 bases, with 19 bases between. CDR3 sequence: CASSPTRSRRAYEQYF. CDR3 nucleotides: TGTGCCAGCAGCCCCACCCGATCCCGGAGGGCCTACGAGCAGTACTTC.

This clonotype was found many times. The chain carries TRBV7-9 and TRBJ2-3; D is perhaps TRBD2 (7 bases). The ends were cut back, 5 bases at V and 2 bases at J, with 17 bases in the middle. Germline V lookup: CDR1 SEHNR, CDR2 FQNEAQ (reference sequence). The CDR3 totals 16 residues. The CDR3 sequence is CASSREMGGATDTQYF. The CDR3 bases are TGTGCCAGCAGCCGCGAAATGGGGGGGGCCACAGATACGCAGTATTTT. The full variable domain, with the rest looked up from reference TRBV7-9 and TRBJ2-3, is DTGVSQNPRHKITKRGQNVTFRCDPISEHNRLYWYRQTLGQGPEFLTYFQNEAQLEKSRLLSDRFSAERPKGSFSTLEIQRTEQGDSAMYLCASSREMGGATDTQYFGPGTRLTVL.

V is TRBV28 and J is TRBJ2-3, with 8 bases that match TRBD2. Losses at the gene ends were 5 bases for V and 4 bases for J; bases not matched to a gene: 2. The V gene's germline CDR1 is MDHEN and CDR2 SYDVKM. The CDR3 extends over 13 amino acids. The CDR3 is CASSSGSSDTQYF. The CDR3 DNA reads TGTGCCAGCAGTAGCGGGAGTTCAGATACGCAGTATTTT.

This clonotype was detected many times. The gene calls are TRBV15 and TRBJ1-1; possibly TRBD1 for D (6 bases). CDR3 length equals 14 residues. Per the germline V gene, CDR1 is LNHNV and CDR2 is YYDKDF (reference sequence). The V end was cut by 2 bases, the J end by 3 bases, with 10 bases between. CDR3 bases: TGTGCCACCAGCAGAAGGGCAGGGGACACTGAAGCTTTCTTT. Its protein product is CATSRRAGDTEAFF.

This clonotype was observed many times. The CDR3 DNA sequence: TGTGCCAGCAGTTTTAAGCGGGAGACCCAGTATTTT. The encoded protein is CASSFKRETQYF. The chain links TRBV28 to TRBJ2-3; 8 bases are shared with TRBD2. Germline loops: CDR1 MDHEN, CDR2 SYDVKM. The V gene end was trimmed by 3 bases and the J gene end by 12 bases; junction bases not matched to a gene: 5. The CDR3 spans 12 residues.

This clonotype showed up many times. The rearrangement uses TRBV19 and TRBJ2-3, with a possible D match to TRBD2 (5 bases). CDR1 is LNHDA and CDR2 is SQIVND in the germline V gene (reference sequence). The CDR3 runs to 15 residues. With 3 bases removed from V and 0 bases from J, the gap between germline ends came to 10 bases. The CDR3 DNA reads as TGTGCCAGTAGTATGCGGGTCTCTAGCACAGATACGCAGTATTTT. Its translation is CASSMRVSSTDTQYF.

This clonotype was counted many times. V usage is TRBV2 and J usage is TRBJ1-4; 10 bases fit TRBD1. J lost 3 bases, V lost 8 bases, and 3 bases had no gene match. This CDR3 comprises 14 residues. Germline assignment: CDR1 SNHLY and CDR2 FYNNEI. As DNA, the CDR3 is TGTGCCAGCGGGACAGGGGAGGCTAATGAAAAACTGTTTTTT. It specifies CASGTGEANEKLFF.

This clonotype has at least ten counts. V is TRBV7-8 and J is TRBJ2-2, with D unresolved. Germline V gives CDR1 SGHVS, CDR2 FQNEAQ. This CDR3 spans 13 amino acids. The V gene lost 5 bases and the J gene lost 2 bases, with 6 bases spanning the gap. DNA of the CDR3: TGTGCCAGCAGCCGATTAAACACCGGGGAGCTGTTTTTT. It codes for CASSRLNTGELFF.

This clonotype was recorded many times. The V gene is TRBV15, the J gene TRBJ2-6; TRBD1 matches 9 bases. CDR1 and CDR2 from the germline V gene are LNHNV and YYDKDF (reference sequence). The V gene end was trimmed by 5 bases and the J gene end by 2 bases; junction bases not matched to a gene: 4. The CDR3 contains 16 residues. The CDR3 here is CATSGQGSPGANVLTF. The CDR3 nucleotides are TGTGCCACCAGCGGACAGGGGAGCCCTGGGGCCAACGTCCTGACTTTC. Drawing the rest from reference TRBV15 and TRBJ2-6, the complete variable domain is DAMVIQNPRYQVTQFGKPVTLSCSQTLNHNVMYWYQQKSSQAPKLLFHYYDKDFNNEADTPDNFQSRRPNTSFCFLDIRSPGLGDTAMYLCATSGQGSPGANVLTFGAGSRLTVL.

This clonotype appeared many times. CDR3 bases: TGTGCCAGCAGCTTAGCTCAGGGTCGAAATGAGCAGTTCTTC. Translated, it gives CASSLAQGRNEQFF. The V call is TRBV11-2, the J call TRBJ2-1, with a weak D call TRBD1 (5 bases). The V gene's germline CDR1 is SGHAT and CDR2 FQNNGV. V lost 1 base and J lost 7, with 11 bases in between. The CDR3 is 14 amino acids.

In its sample, this clonotype was seen many times. The rearrangement links TRBV5-6 to TRBJ1-5, with a possible D match to TRBD1 (6 bases). Germline V gene sequence: CDR1 SGHDT, CDR2 YYEEEE. Trimming shortened V by 4 bases and J by 0 bases, and 8 bases separated the two germline ends. There are 14 residues in the CDR3. CDR3 protein: CASSLRGSNQPQHF. The CDR3 coding sequence is TGTGCCAGCAGCCTCAGGGGTAGCAATCAGCCCCAGCATTTT.

This clonotype has a count of ten or more. The chain uses TRBV7-9 and TRBJ1-2; TRBD1 matches at 8 bases. The V and J ends lost 3 bases and 4 bases, in that order; junction bases with no gene match: 1. Germline V gives CDR1 SEHNR, CDR2 FQNEAQ (reference sequence). The CDR3 runs to 13 residues. CDR3 coding DNA: TGTGCCAGCAGCTTCGGACAGGGCTATGGCTACACCTTC. As protein: CASSFGQGYGYTF.